Shown below are 10 T cell receptor beta chains from a single sample sequenced in a study of T cell repertoires in cytomegalovirus infection. Antigens for these TCRs are unknown. TCRdb re-called the reads through MiXCR, storing one row per CDR3 protein. The sample shows approximately 30,000 distinct CDR3 sequences, around 20% of them seen only once. Material: CD8+ T cells from cultured PBMCs, obtained from culture after CMV antigen stimulation. These receptors all come from a human donor in good health (CMV status not recorded). Some clones in this sample may be carry-over from other donors' samples.

The chain is built from TRBV28 and TRBJ1-3; 10 bases line up with TRBD1. The CDR3 loop spans 14 amino acids. CDR1 and CDR2 from the germline V gene are MDHEN and SYDVKM. J gave up 2 bases and V 7 bases, and 2 bases lay outside the gene matches. The DNA for the CDR3 is TGTGCCAGCAAGACAGGGGGCCCTGGAAACACCATATATTTT. Amino acids: CASKTGGPGNTIYF.

The chain combines TRBV20-1 with TRBJ1-2; tentatively, D is TRBD1 (6 bases). Germline V CDR1 and CDR2: DFQATT, SNEGSKA (reference sequence). V lost 3 bases and J lost 8, with 22 bases in between. CDR3 length: 15 residues. The DNA of the CDR3 is TGCAGTGCTAGCGCCCGGGGTGGGGGCGGGCACGGCTACACCTTC. Translated, it gives CSASARGGGGHGYTF.

This clonotype was detected a few times. The J gene is TRBJ2-5, the V gene TRBV7-8; possible D gene TRBD2, 7 bases. This CDR3 is 15 amino acids long. The V gene lost 1 base and the J gene lost 4 bases, with 13 bases spanning the gap. In germline, CDR1 is SGHVS, CDR2 FQNEAQ. The CDR3 reads CASSLGGGARETQYF. CDR3 DNA: TGTGCCAGCAGCTTAGGTGGGGGGGCCCGAGAGACCCAGTACTTC. The whole variable domain, filled in from reference TRBV7-8 and TRBJ2-5, reads GAGVSQSPRYKVAKRGQDVALRCDPISGHVSLFWYQQALGQGPEFLTYFQNEAQLDKSGLPSDRFFAERPEGSVSTLKIQRTQQEDSAVYLCASSLGGGARETQYFGPGTRLLVL.

This clonotype was seen ten or more times. The genes are TRBV7-8 and TRBJ2-7; TRBD2 matches 7 bases. This CDR3 is 14 amino acids long. The V and J ends lost 2 bases and 5 bases, in that order; junction bases with no gene match: 6. Germline lookup yields CDR1 SGHVS and CDR2 FQNEAQ. Here the CDR3 reads CASSLTQAGHEQYF. CDR3 DNA: TGTGCCAGCAGCTTAACCCAAGCGGGACACGAGCAGTACTTC.

The chain links TRBV3-1 to TRBJ1-3; D unclear. This CDR3 comprises 15 residues. The V gene's germline CDR1 is LGHDT and CDR2 YNNKEL (reference sequence). Trimming took 0 bases from V and 8 from J, leaving 14 bases between them. The CDR3 bases are TGTGCCAGCAGCCAAGATCTGAGGGAAGGAGACACCATATATTTT. Amino acid sequence: CASSQDLREGDTIYF.

This clonotype was counted only a few times. The V and J genes are TRBV20-1 and TRBJ2-3; 7 bases are a match to TRBD2. This CDR3 has 12 amino acids. V dropped 6 bases and J dropped 1; count of bases not matched to a gene: 1. CDR1 DFQATT and CDR2 SNEGSKA come from the germline V gene (reference sequence). CDR3 residues: CSALAGTDTQYF. In DNA, the CDR3 is TGCAGTGCCCTAGCGGGCACAGATACGCAGTATTTT.

In its sample, this clonotype is medium-sized. The J gene is TRBJ1-2, the V gene TRBV4-3; perhaps TRBD1 as D (5 bases). The CDR3 consists of 16 residues. Trimming cost V 6 bases and J 3 bases, with 20 bases left between them. Per the germline V gene, CDR1 is LGHNA and CDR2 is YSLEER. This CDR3 is CASSPFHDSGHYGYTF. The DNA of the CDR3 is TGCGCCAGCAGTCCTTTCCACGACAGCGGCCACTATGGCTACACCTTC.

This clonotype occurred a few times. A read error may account for a junction end that differs from germline. The chain couples TRBV7-3 to TRBJ1-1; D is ambiguous. This CDR3 spans 13 amino acids. Looked up from germline, CDR1 is SGHTA and CDR2 is FQGTGA. The CDR3: CASSVTQNTEAFF. The CDR3, as DNA: TGTGCCAGCAGCGTAACTCAGAACACTGAAGCTTTCTTT.

This clonotype was counted at least ten times. The CDR3 DNA is TGTGCCAGCAGCTTAGAAGAAAGAAGACAGGGGAGAGCTTTCTTT. This encodes CASSLEERRQGRAFF. V and J are TRBV7-8 and TRBJ1-1; 8 positions agree with TRBD1. This CDR3 contains 15 residues. Trimming took 1 base from V and 10 from J; bases not matched to a gene: 11. Germline V gene lookup returns CDR1 SGHVS and CDR2 FQNEAQ.

This clonotype was seen a handful of times. No conserved phenylalanine or tryptophan ends this CDR3, so it is likely a read error. The rearrangement joins TRBV6-1 to TRBJ2-7; 8 bases are a match to TRBD1. V shed 2 bases and J 0 bases; nucleotides not matched to a gene: 3. This CDR3 comprises 15 residues. Germline CDR1 is MNHNS and CDR2 is SASEGT. CDR3 in DNA: TGTGCCAGCAGTGAACTGGGACAGGACTCCTACGAGCAGTACCTC. This sequence encodes CASSELGQDSYEQYL.